These 9 T cell receptor beta chains were sequenced from one sample in a study of blood T cell repertoires in COVID-19. Some clones are missing from TCRdb's copy, which holds only in-frame ones; the method was immunoSEQ multiplex PCR. The sample lists around 92,000 clones; about 84% were seen once. Sequencing was done on a sample of peripheral blood. The receptors here all came from a human donor in a cohort sampled during active COVID-19.

The genes are TRBV21-1 and TRBJ2-1; the table assigns TRBD2, which was not confirmed against the DNA. TRBV21-1 is tagged as a pseudogene. The CDR3 has 15 residues. The CDR3 is CASSFRGSEHNEQFF. DNA of the CDR3: TGTGCCAGCAGCTTCCGGGGTAGCGAACACAATGAGCAGTTCTTC.

CDR3 residues: CASSPRGRGAYEQYF. The CDR3 coding sequence is TGTGCCAGCAGCCCCCGGGGCAGGGGGGCCTACGAGCAGTACTTC. The chain employs TRBV7-9 and TRBJ2-7; D may be TRBD1 (7 bases). The CDR3 runs 15 residues. CDR1 SEHNR and CDR2 FQNEAQ come from the germline V gene (reference sequence). V was clipped by 5 bases and J by 2 bases, with 16 bases between them.

This clone was recorded a few times. V usage is TRBV6-2 or TRBV6-3 and J usage is TRBJ1-5; D uncertain. The CDR3 consists of 15 residues. V gave up 2 bases and J gave up 2 bases, with 10 bases separating them. Germline-derived CDR1 and CDR2 are MNHEY and SVGEGT. The CDR3 DNA reads as TGTGCCAGCAGTTACGCCACCGCAGGCAATCAGCCCCAGCATTTT. Its translation is CASSYATAGNQPQHF.

The rearrangement links TRBV12-3 or TRBV12-4 to TRBJ2-7; D gene uncertain. CDR3 length equals 12 residues. Between the trimmed V and J ends, which lost 3 bases and 3 bases, there was a span of 6 bases. In nucleotides, the CDR3 is TGTGCCAGCAGTTTGTTCCGCTACGAGCAGTACTTC. This sequence encodes CASSLFRYEQYF.

This rearrangement joins TRBV5-1 to TRBJ2-7; the match to TRBD2 covers 8 bases. V gave up 2 bases and J gave up 0 bases; unmatched junction bases: 1. The CDR3 sequence is 14 residues long. Germline V gene data show CDR1 as SGHRS and CDR2 as YFSETQ. The CDR3 bases are TGCGCCAGCAGCTTTAGCGGGGCCTCCTACGAGCAGTACTTC. Its protein is CASSFSGASYEQYF.

V and J are TRBV7-9 and TRBJ2-1; a possible D gene is TRBD2 (5 bases). V was trimmed by 5 bases and J by 3 bases, leaving 17 bases between them. The CDR3 is 16 residues long. CDR1 is SEHNR, CDR2 FQNEAQ, per germline (reference sequence). CDR3 region: CASSPGVAPIYNEQFF. The CDR3 DNA reads as TGTGCCAGCAGCCCCGGGGTGGCCCCGATCTACAATGAGCAGTTCTTC.

This chain joins TRBV21-1 and TRBJ2-3; the D call TRBD1 from the table was never checked on the DNA. TRBV21-1 is termed a pseudogene. The CDR3 length is 15 residues. CDR3 protein: CASSLTWTGVDTQYF. The CDR3 bases are TGTGCCAGCAGCTTAACCTGGACAGGGGTGGATACGCAGTATTTT.

This clone was counted between two and nine times. The chain has TRBV3-1 (or the pseudogene TRBV3-2) and TRBJ2-3; 7 nucleotides match TRBD1. V was pared by 0 bases and J by 10 bases, with 7 bases of the junction left unmatched. Germline V gene lookup returns CDR1 LGHDT and CDR2 YNNKEL (reference sequence). The length of the CDR3 is 14 residues. The CDR3 region has the DNA TGTGCCAGCAGCCAAGAGGGGAGACAGGGCCCGCAGTATTTT. This encodes CASSQEGRQGPQYF.

This clone came up a few times. The chain employs TRBV6-2 or TRBV6-3 and TRBJ2-4; 8 bases agree with TRBD2. The CDR3 loop spans 15 amino acids. Germline assignment: CDR1 MNHEY and CDR2 SVGEGT. The J segment lost 6 bases and the V segment lost 6 bases, leaving 10 bases of the junction unmatched. CDR3 nucleotide sequence: TGTGCCAGCAGCACCCGGGCGGGGGGCGCAAACATTCAGTACTTC. Its translation: CASSTRAGGANIQYF.